This T cell receptor (beta chain) is from a study of blood T cells in healthy people across ages. In its sample, this clonotype was seen a few times. Its antigen is currently unknown. Next came a second PCR, run for about 6 to 12 cycles, which used a sample-barcoded 5' primer along with a J-beta primer mix. TCRdb re-called the 5' RACE reads through MiXCR, storing one row per CDR3 protein. The sample holds approximately 900,000 distinct CDR3 sequences, approximately 49% seen once. The germline V and J ends were trimmed by 3 bases and 12 bases, with 12 bases remaining between them. This CDR3 spans 13 amino acids. Study-wide results and limits: The study found TCR beta diversity correlated strongly with naive T cell percentage.

The sample comprised blood. The chain joins TRBV12-3 or TRBV12-4 to TRBJ1-6; D is perhaps TRBD1 (5 bases). The TCR originated in a man aged 25 to 40 in good health. For the CDR3, the DNA is TGTGCCAGCAGTTTTGGGGACGGAGGACCCCTCCACTTT. Encoded protein: CASSFGDGGPLHF.